These 30 T cell receptor beta chains were all obtained from the same sample, sequenced in a study of regulatory T cells in long-lasting Graves disease. The time point denotes: newly diagnosed GD, antithyroid drugs for less than 3 months. The TCR library was prepared using RNA isolated from PBMCs. HTBI primers from iRepertoire and Arm-PCR of CDR3 regions yielded the TCR beta libraries. MiXCR, run by TCRdb on the multiplex PCR reads, gives a single entry per CDR3 protein. The table lists 250,000 or so distinct CDR3 sequences, roughly 21% of them singletons. The sequencing used peripheral blood mononuclear cells (PBMCs), collected at new diagnosis, from a patient treated with antithyroid drugs. The receptor set was obtained from a female donor with Graves disease.

The sample holds a few counts of this clonotype. CDR3 region: CASRPGILNTGELFF. DNA for the CDR3: TGTGCCAGCAGGCCCGGGATACTGAACACCGGGGAGCTGTTTTTT. The chain combines TRBV7-2 with TRBJ2-2, with D possibly matching TRBD2 (5 bases). Germline assignment: CDR1 SGHTA and CDR2 FQGNSA. Trimming removed 6 bases at V and 1 base at J, with 12 bases between. The CDR3 sequence is 15 residues long.

A note on this clonotype: A read error likely explains this, since a far larger clone differs by one base. The chain is built from TRBV2 and TRBJ2-1; 7 bases agree with TRBD1. The CDR3 length is 16 residues. Germline V lookup: CDR1 SNHLY, CDR2 FYNNEI. DNA of the CDR3: TGTACCAGCAGTCCCACCACAGGGGAATCCTACAATGAGCAGTTCTTC. Its protein is CTSSPTTGESYNEQFF.

This clonotype was observed a few times. The chain carries TRBV7-2 and TRBJ1-5, with D maybe TRBD1 (6 bases). Between the trimmed V and J ends, which lost 3 bases and 9 bases, there was a span of 12 bases. CDR3 length: 13 residues. Germline CDR1 is SGHTA and CDR2 is FQGNSA. The CDR3 is CASSLTGELPQHF. The CDR3 nucleotides read TGTGCCAGCAGCTTGACAGGCGAGTTGCCCCAGCATTTT. The full variable domain, in which reference TRBV7-2 and TRBJ1-5 provide the parts outside the CDR3, is GAGVSQSPSNKVTEKGKDVELRCDPISGHTALYWYRQSLGQGLEFLIYFQGNSAPDKSGLPSDRFSAERTGGSVSTLTIQRTQQEDSAVYLCASSLTGELPQHFGDGTRLSIL.

This clonotype was found many times. The chain recombines TRBV7-3 with TRBJ2-5, with a possible D match to TRBD2 (5 bases). From germline, CDR1 is SGHTA and CDR2 FQGTGA. CDR3 length: 14 residues. The ends were cut back, 6 bases at V and 1 base at J, with 12 bases in the middle. The CDR3 region has the DNA TGTGCCAGCAGTAAAAGCGGATTCCAAGAGACCCAGTACTTC. The encoded protein is CASSKSGFQETQYF.

As concerns this clonotype: Given a much more abundant clone one base away, this may be a read error. The chain recombines TRBV10-3 with TRBJ2-1, with D perhaps TRBD2 (6 bases). The CDR3 sequence is 15 residues long. Germline assignment: CDR1 ENHRY and CDR2 SYGVKD. The CDR3 here is CAISLDGSSHNEQFF. CDR3 in DNA: TGTGCCATCAGCTTGGACGGGAGCTCCCACAATGAGCAGTTCTTC.

V and J are TRBV7-3 and TRBJ2-1; 11 positions agree with TRBD2. CDR3 size: 17 residues. Trimming removed 6 bases from V and 0 bases from J; junction bases left unmatched: 7. The germline CDR1 and CDR2 sequences are SGHTA and FQGTGA. The CDR3 coding sequence is TGTGCCAGCAGTTTAGGGGGACTAGCGGCCTCCTACAATGAGCAGTTCTTC. It encodes CASSLGGLAASYNEQFF.

This clonotype was observed many times. V gene TRBV28 combines with J gene TRBJ2-1; 10 bases match TRBD1. After removal of 10 bases from V and 4 bases from J, the junction contained 4 bases not matched to a gene. CDR1 and CDR2 (germline): MDHEN, SYDVKM. This CDR3 is 13 amino acids long. The CDR3 spells CATRDRGYNEQFF. For the CDR3, the DNA is TGTGCCACCAGGGACAGGGGTTACAATGAGCAGTTCTTC. Full variable domain (rest looked up from reference TRBV28 and TRBJ2-1): DVKVTQSSRYLVKRTGEKVFLECVQDMDHENMFWYRQDPGLGLRLIYFSYDVKMKEKGDIPEGYSVSREKKERFSLILESASTNQTSMYLCATRDRGYNEQFFGPGTRLTVL.

This clonotype was seen a few times. V usage is TRBV4-2 and J usage is TRBJ2-1; the match to TRBD2 covers 10 bases. Near its end, the DNA agrees better with TRBJ2-5, so the J call may be wrong. The germline CDR1 and CDR2 sequences are LGHNA and YNFKEQ. The CDR3 has 19 residues. The CDR3, as DNA: TGTGCCAGCAGCCAAGATTTGAGACGAGCGGGGGGGGTCCGGGAGACCCAGTACTTC. Its translation: CASSQDLRRAGGVRETQYF.

The table lists this clonotype with many counts. This sequence may be a read error, since a much larger clone differs from it by one base. The gene calls are TRBV2 and TRBJ2-1; TRBD1 is a possible D gene (6 bases). This CDR3 is 15 amino acids long. Trimming cost V 4 bases and J 7 bases, with 17 bases left between them. The germline V gene encodes CDR1 SNHLY and CDR2 FYNNEI. The CDR3 is CASSAFSRGTNEQFF. For the CDR3, the DNA is TGTGCCAGCAGTGCGTTTAGCAGGGGAACAAATGAGCAGTTCTTC. Full variable domain (rest looked up from reference TRBV2 and TRBJ2-1): EPEVTQTPSHQVTQMGQEVILRCVPISNHLYFYWYRQILGQKVEFLVSFYNNEISEKSEIFDDQFSVERPDGSNFTLKIRSTKLEDSAMYFCASSAFSRGTNEQFFGPGTRLTVL.

This rearrangement joins TRBV12-3 or TRBV12-4 to TRBJ2-1; D possibly corresponds to TRBD2 (6 bases). CDR3 size: 15 residues. V lost 6 bases, J lost 2 bases, and 14 bases lay in between. The CDR3 sequence is CASRNSGSTYNEQFF. CDR3 nucleotide sequence: TGTGCCAGCAGGAATAGCGGAAGTACCTACAATGAGCAGTTCTTC.

The table lists this clonotype with many counts. This chain uses TRBV7-9 with TRBJ2-3, with D unclear. The CDR3 is 12 amino acids. Germline-derived CDR1 and CDR2 are SEHNR and FQNEAQ (reference sequence). With 5 bases removed from V and 4 bases from J, the gap between germline ends came to 7 bases. The CDR3 sequence: CASSQLADTQYF. The CDR3 DNA sequence: TGTGCCAGCAGCCAGCTGGCAGATACGCAGTATTTT.

Comments on this clonotype: This likely reflects a read error, since a far larger clone is one base away. The J gene is TRBJ2-1, the V gene TRBV7-3, with 9 bases that match TRBD1. Trimming cost V 5 bases and J 7 bases; bases outside gene matches: 3. From germline, CDR1 is SGHTA and CDR2 FQGTGA. This CDR3 is 13 amino acids long. DNA of the CDR3: TGTGCCAGCAGCCACAGGGGGCGGAATGAGCAGTTCTTC. Its translation: CASSHRGRNEQFF.

At least ten counts were recorded for this clonotype. The genes are TRBV4-3 and TRBJ1-1, with unresolved D. CDR1 LGHNA and CDR2 YSLEER come from the germline V gene. The V and J ends lost 4 bases and 1 base respectively, with 22 bases between them. The CDR3 has 18 amino acids. For the CDR3, the DNA is TGCGCCAGCAGCCGGACTGCAGGCCGGGCGGGGTGGAACACTGAAGCTTTCTTT. Encoded protein: CASSRTAGRAGWNTEAFF.

This clonotype was recorded at least ten times. The chain carries TRBV7-8 and TRBJ1-1, with D uncertain. The CDR3 consists of 13 residues. Trimming shortened V by 7 bases and J by 5 bases, and 14 bases separated the two germline ends. Per the germline V gene, CDR1 is SGHVS and CDR2 is FQNEAQ. This CDR3 is CASIPLGWTEAFF. Here the CDR3 DNA reads TGTGCCAGCATCCCGCTGGGGTGGACTGAAGCTTTCTTT.

This clonotype has just a few counts. This may come from a read error, since a much larger clone is one base off. J is TRBJ1-4 and V is TRBV7-9; 7 nucleotides match TRBD1. Germline V gene sequence: CDR1 SEHNR, CDR2 FQNEAQ (reference sequence). CDR3 length: 12 amino acids. The chain's CDR3 is CTSSEGQEKLFF. The CDR3 coding sequence is TGTACCAGCAGCGAGGGACAGGAAAAACTGTTTTTT.

In this sample, this clonotype turned up many times. The chain couples TRBV7-2 to TRBJ1-5, with D possibly matching TRBD1 (5 bases). Trimming shortened V by 2 bases and J by 2 bases, and 10 bases separated the two germline ends. Germline CDR1 is SGHTA and CDR2 is FQGNSA. The CDR3 is 15 amino acids. For the CDR3, the DNA is TGTGCCAGCAGCTTACAGGGACTGGGCAATCAGCCCCAGCATTTT. It is translated as CASSLQGLGNQPQHF. The full variable domain, completed using reference TRBV7-2 and TRBJ1-5, is GAGVSQSPSNKVTEKGKDVELRCDPISGHTALYWYRQSLGQGLEFLIYFQGNSAPDKSGLPSDRFSAERTGGSVSTLTIQRTQQEDSAVYLCASSLQGLGNQPQHFGDGTRLSIL.

In this sample, this clonotype turned up many times. The J gene is TRBJ2-1, the V gene TRBV7-2; no clear D gene. The CDR3 covers 12 residues. V was shortened by 2 bases and J by 5 bases, with 4 bases between the two germline ends. Germline lookup yields CDR1 SGHTA and CDR2 FQGNSA. As DNA, the CDR3 is TGTGCCAGCAGCTTATTGAACAATGAGCAGTTCTTC. It is translated as CASSLLNNEQFF.

This clonotype turned up a few times. The rearrangement joins TRBV6-1 to TRBJ2-7; 9 bases map to TRBD2. Trimming cost V 4 bases and J 7 bases; bases outside gene matches: 14. This CDR3 has 16 amino acids. Germline V gene data show CDR1 as MNHNS and CDR2 as SASEGT. In DNA, the CDR3 is TGTGCCAGCAGTGGGACGACCGGGACTAGCCATCGGGAGCAGTACTTC. As protein: CASSGTTGTSHREQYF.

This clonotype was seen repeatedly, ten times or more. The chain employs TRBV28 and TRBJ1-5; no definite D call. Trimming cost V 3 bases and J 5 bases, with 8 bases left between them. Germline V gives CDR1 MDHEN, CDR2 SYDVKM. The CDR3 is 13 residues long. The CDR3 nucleotides read TGTGCCAGCAGTTTGGCCGGGCATCAGCCCCAGCATTTT. Amino acids: CASSLAGHQPQHF.

This clonotype was seen more than once but under ten times. The chain uses TRBV18 and TRBJ2-5; TRBD2 is a possible D gene (5 bases). V lost 0 bases and J 5 bases, leaving 10 bases between the germline ends. CDR3 length: 14 amino acids. Per the germline V gene, CDR1 is KGHSH and CDR2 is LQKENI. CDR3 protein: CASSPPSRGETQYF. In DNA, the CDR3 is TGTGCCAGCTCACCACCTAGCCGCGGGGAGACCCAGTACTTC.

In regard to this clonotype: A much larger clone lies one base from this, so it may be a read error. V is TRBV20-1 and J is TRBJ1-4; D is uncertain. The CDR3 totals 15 residues. The V gene's germline CDR1 is DFQATT and CDR2 SNEGSKA (reference sequence). The CDR3 DNA follows: TGCGGTGCTAGAAAACGGCGGCCAACTAATGAAAAACTGTTTTTT. It translates to CGARKRRPTNEKLFF.

In its sample, this clonotype was seen a few times. Just one base apart from a much larger clone, this may be a read error. The chain links TRBV6-5 to TRBJ1-5; 9 nucleotides agree with TRBD1. This CDR3 region has 15 residues. Germline values: CDR1 MNHEY, CDR2 SVGAGI. The CDR3 bases are TGTGCCGGCAGTTGGGGACAGGGCAGCAATCAGCCCCAGCATTTT. It is translated as CAGSWGQGSNQPQHF.

To note about this clonotype: A far larger clone differs by one base, so this is likely a read error. The chain joins TRBV28 to TRBJ2-3, with 11 bases that match TRBD1. Germline V gene lookup returns CDR1 MDHEN and CDR2 SYDVKM. V was pared by 6 bases and J by 2 bases, with 7 bases of the junction left unmatched. CDR3 length equals 16 residues. As DNA, the CDR3 is TGTGCCAGCAGCTGGGGACAGGGGGACTTCACAGATACGCAGTATTTT. Protein sequence: CASSWGQGDFTDTQYF. The full variable domain, completed using reference TRBV28 and TRBJ2-3, is DVKVTQSSRYLVKRTGEKVFLECVQDMDHENMFWYRQDPGLGLRLIYFSYDVKMKEKGDIPEGYSVSREKKERFSLILESASTNQTSMYLCASSWGQGDFTDTQYFGPGTRLTVL.

Worth noting for this clonotype: A read error likely explains this, since a far larger clone differs by one base. This chain uses TRBV11-2 with TRBJ1-5; D gene uncertain. Germline CDR1 SGHAT, CDR2 FQNNGV. The length of the CDR3 is 15 residues. V was trimmed by 6 bases and J by 0 bases, leaving 12 bases between them. The DNA for the CDR3 is TGTGCCAGCAGTGGAGGCGTCAATAGCAATCAGCCCCAGCATTTT. Translating it yields CASSGGVNSNQPQHF.

The V gene is TRBV11-2, the J gene TRBJ2-1, with a possible D match to TRBD2 (6 bases). This CDR3 is built from 14 residues. V shed 3 bases and J shed 4 bases, with 10 bases lying between them. Germline CDR1 is SGHAT and CDR2 is FQNNGV. This CDR3 is CASSLEGPYNEQFF. For the CDR3, the DNA is TGTGCCAGCAGCTTGGAGGGCCCTTACAATGAGCAGTTCTTC.

This clonotype showed up many times. The rearrangement uses TRBV11-2 and TRBJ2-2; the D is unclear. The V end lost 5 bases, the J end lost 6 bases, and 10 bases lay between the germline ends. This CDR3 comprises 13 residues. The germline gives CDR1 SGHAT, CDR2 FQNNGV. This CDR3 reads CASSPGLSGELFF. In DNA, the CDR3 is TGTGCCAGCAGCCCCGGTCTCTCCGGGGAGCTGTTTTTT.

Comment on this clonotype: A much bigger clone sits one base away, suggesting this may be a read error. The rearrangement links TRBV6-2 or TRBV6-3 to TRBJ2-1; D is possibly TRBD2 (7 bases). This CDR3 has 15 amino acids. Germline CDR1 is MNHEY and CDR2 is SVGEGT. CDR3 amino acids: CASSELRGPYSEQFF. DNA for the CDR3: TGTGCCAGCAGTGAGTTGCGGGGGCCTTACAGTGAGCAGTTCTTC.

This clonotype was counted ten times or more. The V call is TRBV6-2 or TRBV6-3, the J call TRBJ2-2, with D perhaps matching TRBD2 (6 bases). Trimming removed 7 bases from V and 5 bases from J, with 20 bases in between. CDR1 is MNHEY and CDR2 is SVGEGT in the germline V gene. CDR3 size: 16 residues. CDR3 DNA sequence: TGTGCCAGCACCAATACGCGAGGACTACCAACCGGGGAGCTGTTTTTT. The encoded protein is CASTNTRGLPTGELFF.

This clonotype was recorded many times. The V and J genes are TRBV5-1 and TRBJ2-5; D remains ambiguous. The germline V gene has CDR1 SGHRS and CDR2 YFSETQ. V was trimmed by 0 bases and J by 4 bases, leaving 10 bases between them. This CDR3 has 14 residues. CDR3 in amino acids: CASSLGRAPETQYF. The CDR3 DNA is TGCGCCAGCAGCTTGGGTAGGGCCCCAGAGACCCAGTACTTC.

The V call is TRBV20-1, the J call TRBJ2-1; 7 bases fit TRBD1. The J call may be wrong; the DNA end is better matched by TRBJ2-5. CDR1 and CDR2 from the germline V gene are DFQATT and SNEGSKA (reference sequence). The length of the CDR3 is 15 residues. CDR3 in DNA: TGCAGTGCTAAGGGACGGGACAGAAACCAAGAGACCCAGTACTTC. Protein: CSAKGRDRNQETQYF.